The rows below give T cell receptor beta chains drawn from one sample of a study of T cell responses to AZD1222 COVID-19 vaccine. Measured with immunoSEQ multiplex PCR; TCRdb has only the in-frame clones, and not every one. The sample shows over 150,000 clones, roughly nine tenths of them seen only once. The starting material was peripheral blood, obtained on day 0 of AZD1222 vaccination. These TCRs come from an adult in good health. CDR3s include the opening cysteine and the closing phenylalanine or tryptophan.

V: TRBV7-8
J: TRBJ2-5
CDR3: CASSLTGLIQETQYF

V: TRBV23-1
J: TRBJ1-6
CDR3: CASRGEEGNSPLHF

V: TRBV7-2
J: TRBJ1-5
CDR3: CASSLGSQGGQPQHF

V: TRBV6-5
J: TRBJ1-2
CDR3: CASRITGEGGYTF

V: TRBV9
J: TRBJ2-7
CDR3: CASSEGISYEQYF

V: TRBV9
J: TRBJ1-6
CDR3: CASSPQVVQANSPLHF

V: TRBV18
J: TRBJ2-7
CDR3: CASSPGLAGDEQYF

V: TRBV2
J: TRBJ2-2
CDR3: CASKGTDLRTGELFF

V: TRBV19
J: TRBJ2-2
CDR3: CASSKRTGGKKNTGELFF

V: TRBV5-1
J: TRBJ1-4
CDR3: CASSSTQGLREKLFF

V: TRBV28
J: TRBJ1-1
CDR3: CASRTTVMNTEAFF

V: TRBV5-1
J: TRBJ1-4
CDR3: CASSPTPTTNEKLFF

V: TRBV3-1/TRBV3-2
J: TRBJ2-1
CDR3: CASSQGTSGGTEQFF

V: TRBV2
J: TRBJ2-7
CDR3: CASSESESYEQYF

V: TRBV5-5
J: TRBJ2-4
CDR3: CASSRTGGGVAKNIQYF

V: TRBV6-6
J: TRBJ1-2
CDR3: CASSPRDRGIFANYGYTF

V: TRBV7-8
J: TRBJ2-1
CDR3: CASSWGTKPYNEQFF

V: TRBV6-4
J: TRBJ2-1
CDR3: CASSDSMGGHEQFF

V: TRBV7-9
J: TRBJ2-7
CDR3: CASSSWVYEQYF

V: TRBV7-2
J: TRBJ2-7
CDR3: CASSLRSGGAGEQYF

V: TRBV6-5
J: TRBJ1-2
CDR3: CASSNPGRANYGYTF

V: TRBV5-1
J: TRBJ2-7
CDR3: CASSLEAGPSGYEQYF

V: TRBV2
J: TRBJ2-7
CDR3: CASSEKDRGTYEQYF

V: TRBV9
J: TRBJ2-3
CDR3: CASSVEITRTDTQYF

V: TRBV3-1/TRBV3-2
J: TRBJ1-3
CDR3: CASSQEGIYSGNTIYF

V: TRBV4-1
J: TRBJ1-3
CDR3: CASSQLTTTISGNTIYF

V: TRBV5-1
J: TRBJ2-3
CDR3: CASSSRLAQDTQYF

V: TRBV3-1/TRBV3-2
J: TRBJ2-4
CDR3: CASSQGGRKNIQYF

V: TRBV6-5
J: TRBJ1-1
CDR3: CASIARDRLNTEAFF

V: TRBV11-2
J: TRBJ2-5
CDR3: CASSQLETQYF

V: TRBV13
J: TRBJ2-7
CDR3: CASSAAGIEQYF

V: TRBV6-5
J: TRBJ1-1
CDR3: CASRQTPLREAFF

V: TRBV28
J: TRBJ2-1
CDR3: CASTAPGMGYNEQFF

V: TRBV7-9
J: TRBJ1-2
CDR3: CASSLGTGNYGYTF

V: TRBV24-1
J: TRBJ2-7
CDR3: CATSDPVKLEQYF

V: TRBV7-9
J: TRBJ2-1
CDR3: CASSSGNRNEQFF

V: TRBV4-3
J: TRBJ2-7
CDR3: CASSPRTESPYEQYF

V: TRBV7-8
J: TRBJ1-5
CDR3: CASSPMKGGNQPQHF

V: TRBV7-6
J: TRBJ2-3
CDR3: CASSLEWGGSTDTQYF

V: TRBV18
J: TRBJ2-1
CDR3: CASSPPQGAGDYNEQFF

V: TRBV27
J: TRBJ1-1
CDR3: CASNSLGTNTEAFF

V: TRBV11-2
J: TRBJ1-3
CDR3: CASSLYLGNTIYF

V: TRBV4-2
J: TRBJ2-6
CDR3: CASSQDQDSSGANVLTF

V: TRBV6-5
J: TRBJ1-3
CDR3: CAISVGSGNTIYF

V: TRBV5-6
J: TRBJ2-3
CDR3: CASSLLAVVGDTQYF

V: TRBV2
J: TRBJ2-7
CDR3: CASSFYRGNYEQYF

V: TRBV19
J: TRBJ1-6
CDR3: CASSMWGYNSPLHF

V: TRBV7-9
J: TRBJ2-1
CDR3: CASSLLTSGTYNEQFF

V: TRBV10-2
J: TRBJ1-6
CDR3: CASSEPRGAQLGDPYNSPLHF

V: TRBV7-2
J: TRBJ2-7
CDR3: CASSAYLGEQYF

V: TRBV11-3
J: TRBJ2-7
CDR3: CASRPRTSGDLPYEQYF

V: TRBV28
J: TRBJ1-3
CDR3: CASSPPEGYHTIYF

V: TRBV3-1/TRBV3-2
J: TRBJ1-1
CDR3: CASSQGVNTEAFF